The clone carrying this T cell receptor (beta chain) has more than one count but fewer than ten. Its antigen remains unknown. The read ends 3 residues shy of where the CDR3 ends; the end is completed using the germline J gene. This sample was taken from a study of T cell clonality in common variable immunodeficiency. The CDR3 has 15 residues. Germline V gives CDR1 SEHNR, CDR2 FQNEAQ (reference sequence). Some clones are missing from TCRdb's copy, which holds only in-frame ones; the method was immunoSEQ multiplex PCR. The sample yields 50,000 to 65,000 clones, without any singletons. Both groups were predominantly of Caucasian heritage. Heparinized whole blood, about 5 to 8.5 ml, came from each donor. The study's findings and limits: CVID subjects had higher TCRbeta clonality than healthy controls, most marked in about a third. Authors noted CVID clonality's cause needs subpopulation repertoire sequencing.

The chain employs TRBV7-9 and TRBJ2-2; D is undetermined. The sequenced material came from peripheral blood mononuclear cells. The sequence was obtained from a person aged 18 to 75 in good health. The CDR3 bases that were read are TGTGCCAGCAGCCTTGCCCCCGCAACTAATGAAAAG. Protein: CASSLAPATNEK. The complete CDR3 protein is CASSLAPATNEKLFF.